This T cell receptor beta chain was identified during a study of cytomegalovirus exposure and HLA in healthy donors. With 60 Vbeta and 13 Jbeta primers, the PCR was carried out. Assay used: immunoSEQ multiplex PCR; TCRdb lists only in-frame clones, some missing. Among around 74,000 clones listed, roughly 85% were seen once. Concerning this clone: Compared with germline, one end of the junction differs, possibly owing to a read error.

The TCR sequence derives from a man aged 25-45 years in good health and CMV-seronegative. Material: PBMCs.

The CDR3 spells CASSPDRLRGYPF. The CDR3 DNA is TGTGCCAGCAGTCCTGACAGGCTTCGCGGCTACCCCTTC. This sequence joins TRBV25-1 and TRBJ1-2, with D tentatively TRBD1 (6 bases). This CDR3 has 13 amino acids. Germline V gene lookup returns CDR1 MGHDK and CDR2 SYGVNS.